The clone carrying this T cell receptor (beta chain) turned up a few times. Its target is not known. This sample was taken from a study of T cells after yellow fever vaccination. Study background: Low-cell-number fractions underwent preparation using SMART-Seq v4 Ultra Low Input. The study, taken as a whole, reports: High-abundance clonotypes from the bulk population could contaminate FACS-sorted repertoires.

CDR1 MNHEY and CDR2 SVGAGI come from the germline V gene. Deletions cut 6 bases from V and 3 bases from J, with 12 bases between. The CDR3 is made up of 13 amino acids. TCRdb itself ran the 5' RACE reads through MiXCR, one entry per CDR3 protein. In the table there are fewer than 450,000 distinct CDR3 sequences, approximately 3.9% of which are singletons. The starting material was PBMCs, obtained 5 days after the yellow fever booster vaccination. The sequence was collected from a young man who received the YFV17D yellow fever vaccine. The chain employs TRBV6-5 and TRBJ2-7; D not certain. CDR3 sequence reads: CASRSQADYEQYF. The CDR3 nucleotides are TGTGCCAGCAGGAGCCAGGCAGACTACGAGCAGTACTTC.